These 22 T cell receptor beta chains originate from one sample sequenced in a study of cytomegalovirus exposure and HLA in healthy donors. The primer mix had 60 Vbeta and 13 Jbeta primers. Produced via immunoSEQ multiplex PCR; TCRdb's table is partial and in-frame only. Of some 170,000 clones in the sample, around 81% were seen once. Material: PBMCs. These receptors came from a woman between 18 and 29 years old in good health and CMV-seropositive.

A few counts support this clone. This chain joins TRBV7-9 and TRBJ2-7; D not resolved. Germline values: CDR1 SEHNR, CDR2 FQNEAQ (reference sequence). The CDR3 runs 13 residues. The V gene lost 2 bases and the J gene lost 2 bases, with 7 bases spanning the gap. CDR3 amino acids: CASSLLSPYEQYF. CDR3 bases: TGTGCCAGCAGCTTACTGAGTCCCTACGAGCAGTACTTC.

The chain is built from TRBV7-9 and TRBJ2-5, with 10 bases that match TRBD2. Per germline, CDR1 SEHNR and CDR2 FQNEAQ (reference sequence). Germline trimming cut 4 bases from V and 0 bases from J; bases unmatched to any gene: 2. The CDR3 is 15 residues long. The CDR3 DNA is TGTGCCAGCAGCTCGAGCGGGGGGGACCAAGAGACCCAGTACTTC. It is translated as CASSSSGGDQETQYF.

V gene TRBV6-5 combines with J gene TRBJ2-1, with 7 bases that match TRBD1. V lost 6 bases, J lost 8 bases, and 13 bases stayed unmatched. From germline, CDR1 is MNHEY and CDR2 SVGAGI. The CDR3 covers 15 residues. The CDR3 coding sequence is TGTGCCAGCAGCCCCCGACTTAGGGGGCTGGATGAGCAGTTCTTC. It is translated as CASSPRLRGLDEQFF.

This clone was observed once. The J gene is TRBJ2-7, the V gene TRBV5-1, with D possibly being TRBD1 (6 bases). The germline V gene has CDR1 SGHRS and CDR2 YFSETQ. V gave up 5 bases and J gave up 3 bases, with 12 bases separating them. The CDR3 has 13 amino acids. CDR3 residues: CASRGDIYYEQYF. The CDR3 bases are TGCGCCAGCAGGGGGGACATCTACTACGAGCAGTACTTC.

The genes are TRBV6-5 and TRBJ2-4; a weak D match, TRBD2 (5 bases). Trimming cost V 7 bases and J 4 bases, with 14 bases left between them. This CDR3 is 14 amino acids long. Germline CDR1 and CDR2: MNHEY and SVGAGI. As DNA, the CDR3 is TGTGCCAGCACCCCTTCGGGATTAAAAAACATTCAGTACTTC. It is translated as CASTPSGLKNIQYF.

The chain has TRBV11-2 and TRBJ2-7, with TRBD1 matching over 7 bases. The CDR3 sequence is 14 residues long. Germline loops: CDR1 SGHAT, CDR2 FQNNGV. With V trimmed by 6 bases and J by 0 bases, 5 bases remained unmatched. CDR3 DNA sequence: TGTGCCAGCAGGGACAGGACGAGCTCCTACGAGCAGTACTTC. Translated, it gives CASRDRTSSYEQYF. The variable domain in full, with the rest retrieved from reference TRBV11-2 and TRBJ2-7, is EAGVAQSPRYKIIEKRQSVAFWCNPISGHATLYWYQQILGQGPKLLIQFQNNGVVDDSQLPKDRFSAERLKGVDSTLKIQPAKLEDSAVYLCASRDRTSSYEQYFGPGTRLTVT.

This clone came up a few times. This rearrangement joins TRBV19 to TRBJ2-3; weak D call: TRBD2 (6 bases). This CDR3 has 15 residues. Germline values: CDR1 LNHDA, CDR2 SQIVND (reference sequence). Between the trimmed V and J ends, which lost 6 bases and 4 bases, there was a span of 17 bases. CDR3 sequence (DNA): TGTGCCAGTAGAGCTGATAGGTGGAGGGCAGATACGCAGTATTTT. Protein sequence: CASRADRWRADTQYF. Looking up the rest from reference TRBV19 and TRBJ2-3 gives the full variable domain: DGGITQSPKYLFRKEGQNVTLSCEQNLNHDAMYWYRQDPGQGLRLIYYSQIVNDFQKGDIAEGYSVSREKKESFPLTVTSAQKNPTAFYLCASRADRWRADTQYFGPGTRLTVL.

This chain links TRBV29-1 with TRBJ2-1, with 12 bases that match TRBD2. The CDR3 has 20 amino acids. CDR1 is SQVTM and CDR2 is ANQGSEA in the germline V gene. Unmatched junction bases numbered 17, after V lost 1 base and J lost 4 bases. This CDR3 reads CSVEGDASGGASIGYNEQFF. CDR3 coding DNA: TGCAGCGTTGAAGGGGACGCTAGCGGGGGGGCCTCGATCGGATACAATGAGCAGTTCTTC.

J is TRBJ1-1 and V is TRBV5-1; TRBD1 matches 9 bases. V shed 3 bases, J shed 5 bases, and the junction held 11 bases outside the gene matches. The germline CDR1 and CDR2 sequences are SGHRS and YFSETQ. This CDR3 is built from 16 residues. CDR3 DNA: TGCGCCAGCAGCTCCGACAGGGGGTATAAGCAGACTGAAGCTTTCTTT. Protein: CASSSDRGYKQTEAFF.

The CDR3 DNA sequence: TGTGCCAGCAGCTTAGCGACGGGACAGAGCTACGAGCAGTACTTC. Its translation is CASSLATGQSYEQYF. The V call is TRBV13, the J call TRBJ2-7, with TRBD1 matching 7 bases. With V trimmed by 1 base and J by 3 bases, 6 bases remained unmatched. Germline lookup yields CDR1 PRHDT and CDR2 FYEKMQ (reference sequence). The CDR3 runs 15 residues.

The chain couples TRBV5-8 to TRBJ1-1; maybe TRBD1 (5 bases). CDR3 size: 15 residues. V shed 2 bases and J shed 1 base, with 12 bases lying between them. In germline, CDR1 is SGHTS, CDR2 YDEGEE. The CDR3: CASSLVGERNTEAFF. The CDR3 DNA is TGTGCCAGCAGCTTAGTAGGGGAAAGGAACACTGAAGCTTTCTTT.

This chain links TRBV4-1 with TRBJ2-7; maybe TRBD2 (5 bases). CDR3 length equals 19 residues. Germline V gene sequence: CDR1 MGHRA, CDR2 YSYEKL. Trimming took 0 bases from V and 0 from J, leaving 21 bases between them. CDR3 loop: CASSQDRNLAGGTSYEQYF. The CDR3 region has the DNA TGCGCCAGCAGCCAAGATCGTAACCTGGCGGGCGGTACCTCCTACGAGCAGTACTTC.

This sequence joins TRBV4-3 and TRBJ2-1, with no clear D. The V gene's germline CDR1 is LGHNA and CDR2 YSLEER. The V and J ends lost 1 base and 2 bases respectively, with 9 bases between them. This CDR3 comprises 15 residues. Here the CDR3 reads CASSQATEPYNEQFF. The CDR3 DNA reads as TGCGCCAGCAGCCAAGCTACAGAACCCTACAATGAGCAGTTCTTC.

This clone appeared a single time. The rearrangement uses TRBV19 and TRBJ2-2; the match to TRBD2 covers 9 bases. The CDR3 runs to 13 residues. Trimming at V came to 6 bases and at J to 6 bases, leaving 2 bases not matched to a gene. Germline V gene lookup returns CDR1 LNHDA and CDR2 SQIVND (reference sequence). Here the CDR3 reads CASRAGGAGELFF. In nucleotides, the CDR3 is TGTGCCAGTAGAGCGGGGGGTGCCGGGGAGCTGTTTTTT. The full variable domain, its missing parts supplied by reference TRBV19 and TRBJ2-2, is DGGITQSPKYLFRKEGQNVTLSCEQNLNHDAMYWYRQDPGQGLRLIYYSQIVNDFQKGDIAEGYSVSREKKESFPLTVTSAQKNPTAFYLCASRAGGAGELFFGEGSRLTVL.

This rearrangement joins TRBV7-8 to TRBJ2-3; 8 nucleotides line up with TRBD2. The CDR3 is made up of 16 amino acids. Losses at the gene ends were 5 bases for V and 2 bases for J; bases not matched to a gene: 9. Germline CDR1 reads SGHVS; CDR2 reads FQNEAQ. The CDR3 DNA follows: TGTGCCAGCAGCCCCTTAGCGGGGCAAAACACAGATACGCAGTATTTT. This gives the protein CASSPLAGQNTDTQYF.

V usage is TRBV5-1 and J usage is TRBJ2-7, with D unclear. There are 13 residues in the CDR3. Trimming pared 1 base from V and 1 base from J, leaving 6 bases between. CDR1 is SGHRS, CDR2 YFSETQ, per germline. In nucleotides, the CDR3 is TGCGCCAGCAGCTTGCCCCGTTCCTACGAGCAGTACTTC. Translating it yields CASSLPRSYEQYF.

The rearrangement uses TRBV4-2 and TRBJ2-3; TRBD2 aligns across 10 bases. V gave up 4 bases and J gave up 4 bases; unmatched junction bases: 14. The CDR3 is 18 amino acids. Germline loops: CDR1 LGHNA, CDR2 YNFKEQ. The CDR3 DNA follows: TGTGCCAGCAGCCTAGAGGCTAGCGGGGGCTTAGAGGCAGATACGCAGTATTTT. Its translation: CASSLEASGGLEADTQYF.

This clone was seen only a few times. V is TRBV4-1 and J is TRBJ1-5; D is perhaps TRBD1 (6 bases). CDR1 is MGHRA and CDR2 is YSYEKL in the germline V gene. The length of the CDR3 is 15 residues. V lost 0 bases to trimming and J lost 3 bases, with 9 bases between them. The DNA of the CDR3 is TGCGCCAGCAGCCAAGATGGACAGTTCAATCAGCCCCAGCATTTT. Its translation: CASSQDGQFNQPQHF.

The gene calls are TRBV27 and TRBJ2-1, with 9 bases aligning to TRBD1. Trimming cost V 6 bases and J 6 bases; bases outside gene matches: 15. Germline V gene lookup returns CDR1 MNHEY and CDR2 SMNVEV (reference sequence). This CDR3 is 17 amino acids long. The CDR3 spells CASSFTYMGTGSNEQFF. The CDR3 bases are TGTGCCAGCAGCTTTACTTATATGGGGACAGGGAGCAATGAGCAGTTCTTC.

The CDR3 DNA sequence: TGTGCCAGCAGAAAACCATCGAGCTATGGCTACACCTTC. This encodes CASRKPSSYGYTF. This rearrangement joins TRBV6-1 to TRBJ1-2; D not resolved. Trimming took off 6 bases at V and 4 bases at J, with 12 bases between the two ends. The CDR3 is 13 residues long. Germline V lookup: CDR1 MNHNS, CDR2 SASEGT.

The rearrangement links TRBV6-1 to TRBJ2-1, with 10 bases lining up with TRBD2. Losses at the gene ends were 4 bases for V and 4 bases for J; bases not matched to a gene: 10. Germline V gene data show CDR1 as MNHNS and CDR2 as SASEGT. The CDR3 loop spans 17 amino acids. The CDR3 nucleotides read TGTGCCAGCAGTGCGAGCGGGGGGGCCTGGGGTTACAATGAGCAGTTCTTC. Amino acids: CASSASGGAWGYNEQFF.

This sequence joins TRBV7-6 and TRBJ2-7; D is possibly TRBD2 (5 bases). Germline assignment: CDR1 SGHVS and CDR2 FNYEAQ. The V and J ends lost 2 bases and 5 bases respectively, with 13 bases between them. The CDR3 runs 14 residues. DNA of the CDR3: TGTGCCAGCAGCTTATATTGGAGGAGCCACGAGCAGTACTTC. Translation gives CASSLYWRSHEQYF.